One T cell receptor (beta chain) is described in this entry. J lost 6 bases, V lost 0 bases, and 7 bases had no gene match. Germline CDR1 reads SGHRS; CDR2 reads YFSETQ. This CDR3 has 16 amino acids. This record belongs to a study of blood T cell repertoires in COVID-19. Clones were read by immunoSEQ multiplex PCR, and TCRdb kept only the in-frame ones, dropping some. The sample records 300,000 to 500,000 clones, more than 75% being singletons. The specimen sequenced was PBMCs or T cells enriched from blood (not recorded which). The origin of this receptor is a young woman with acute COVID-19. The chain combines TRBV5-1 with TRBJ2-7; 12 bases map to TRBD2. CDR3: CASSLGTSGAPSEQYF. In nucleotides, the CDR3 is TGCGCCAGCAGCTTGGGGACTAGCGGGGCGCCTAGCGAGCAGTACTTC.